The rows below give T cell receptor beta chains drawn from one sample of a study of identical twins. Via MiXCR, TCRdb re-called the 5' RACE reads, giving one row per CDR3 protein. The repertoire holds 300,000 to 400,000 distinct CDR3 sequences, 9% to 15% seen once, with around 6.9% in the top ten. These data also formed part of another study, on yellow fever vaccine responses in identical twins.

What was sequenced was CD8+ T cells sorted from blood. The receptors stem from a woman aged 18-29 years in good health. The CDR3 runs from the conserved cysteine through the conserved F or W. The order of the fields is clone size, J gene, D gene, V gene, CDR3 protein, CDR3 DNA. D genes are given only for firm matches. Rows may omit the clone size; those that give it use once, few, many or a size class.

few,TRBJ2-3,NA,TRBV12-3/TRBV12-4,CASSLLVLSSTDTQYF,TGTGCCAGCAGTTTACTCGTCCTCTCTAGCACAGATACGCAGTATTTT
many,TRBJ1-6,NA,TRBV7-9,CASSPPGHPGNSPLHF,TGTGCCAGCAGCCCGCCCGGTCATCCGGGAAATTCACCCCTCCACTTT
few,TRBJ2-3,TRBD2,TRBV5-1,CASSLHSGAATDTQYF,TGCGCCAGCAGCTTGCATAGCGGGGCGGCCACAGATACGCAGTATTTT
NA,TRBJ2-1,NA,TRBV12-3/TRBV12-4,CASTHGSYNEQFF,TGTGCCAGCACCCACGGGTCCTACAATGAGCAGTTCTTC
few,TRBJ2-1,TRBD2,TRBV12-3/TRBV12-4,CASSFVGGPNYNEQFF,TGTGCCAGCAGTTTTGTGGGAGGGCCTAACTACAATGAGCAGTTCTTC
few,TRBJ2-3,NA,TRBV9,CASSVYGSAGVDTQYF,TGTGCCAGCAGCGTATATGGTAGCGCAGGAGTAGATACGCAGTATTTT
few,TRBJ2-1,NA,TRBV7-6,CASSPFKGRSSDEQFF,TGTGCCAGCAGCCCATTTAAGGGGAGGTCCTCCGATGAGCAGTTCTTC
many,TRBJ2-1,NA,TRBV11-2,CASSPSFPEQFF,TGTGCCAGCAGCCCATCATTTCCTGAGCAGTTCTTC
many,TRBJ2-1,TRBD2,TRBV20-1,CSAPVLAGGPQYNEQFF,TGCAGTGCCCCGGTGTTAGCGGGAGGGCCGCAATACAATGAGCAGTTCTTC
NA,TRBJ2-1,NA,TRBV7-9,CASSPRAGPYNEQFF,TGTGCCAGCAGCCCCCGGGCAGGGCCCTACAATGAGCAGTTCTTC
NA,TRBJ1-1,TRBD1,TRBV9,CASTSRTGDTEAFF,TGTGCCAGCACCTCGCGGACAGGGGACACTGAAGCTTTCTTT
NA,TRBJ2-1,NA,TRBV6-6,CASGDRGNEQFF,TGTGCCAGCGGAGATAGGGGTAATGAGCAGTTCTTC
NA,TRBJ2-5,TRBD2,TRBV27,CASSLWTSGVETQYF,TGTGCCAGCAGTTTGTGGACTAGCGGCGTTGAGACCCAGTACTTC
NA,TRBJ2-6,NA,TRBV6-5,CASSSSGANVLTF,TGTGCCAGCAGTTCATCTGGGGCCAACGTCCTGACTTTC
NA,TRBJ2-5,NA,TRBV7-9,CASSLVTNQETQYF,TGTGCCAGCAGCTTAGTGACTAACCAAGAGACCCAGTACTTC
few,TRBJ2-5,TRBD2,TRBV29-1,CSVEGTSGGLQETQYF,TGCAGCGTTGAAGGGACTAGCGGGGGCCTTCAAGAGACCCAGTACTTC
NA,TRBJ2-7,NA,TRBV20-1,CSASGESYEQYF,TGCAGTGCTAGCGGGGAATCCTACGAGCAGTACTTC
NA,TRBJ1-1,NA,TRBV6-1,CASSPEGRRDTEAFF,TGTGCCAGCAGTCCAGAGGGGCGACGGGACACTGAAGCTTTCTTT
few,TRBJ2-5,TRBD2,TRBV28,CASSHTSGSWSRQRETQYF,TGTGCCAGCAGTCACACTAGCGGGAGTTGGTCCCGTCAGAGGGAGACCCAGTACTTC
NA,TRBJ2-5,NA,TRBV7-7,CASSPASRYQETQYF,TGTGCCAGCAGCCCCGCTAGCAGATACCAAGAGACCCAGTACTTC
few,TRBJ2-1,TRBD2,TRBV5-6,CASSLDGRGGHNEQFF,TGTGCCAGCAGCTTGGATGGGCGGGGGGGACACAATGAGCAGTTCTTC
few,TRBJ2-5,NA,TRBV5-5,CASSLDMTVQETQYF,TGTGCCAGCAGCTTGGACATGACAGTTCAAGAGACCCAGTACTTC
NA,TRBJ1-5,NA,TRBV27,CASSLSVGNNQPQHF,TGTGCCAGCAGTTTATCGGTGGGAAACAATCAGCCCCAGCATTTT
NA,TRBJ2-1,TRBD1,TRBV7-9,CASSPGTGGQNNEQFF,TGTGCCAGCAGCCCCGGGACAGGGGGTCAGAACAATGAGCAGTTCTTC
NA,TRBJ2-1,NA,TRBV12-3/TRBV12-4,CASSPIEGAYNEQFF,TGTGCCAGCAGCCCAATAGAGGGGGCCTACAATGAGCAGTTCTTC
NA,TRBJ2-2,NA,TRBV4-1,CASSLGMINTGELFF,TGCGCCAGCAGCCTCGGGATGATAAACACCGGGGAGCTGTTTTTT
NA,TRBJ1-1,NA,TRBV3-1,CASSQERMNTEAFF,TGTGCCAGCAGCCAAGAACGGATGAACACTGAAGCTTTCTTT
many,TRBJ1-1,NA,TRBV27,CASSPLRHLNTEAFF,TGTGCCAGCAGTCCTCTGCGGCATTTGAACACTGAAGCTTTCTTT
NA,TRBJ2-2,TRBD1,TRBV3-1,CASSPRTGIAGELFF,TGTGCCAGCAGCCCCCGGACAGGGATCGCCGGGGAGCTGTTTTTT
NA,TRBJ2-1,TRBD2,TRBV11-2,CASSLIAGVSYNEQFF,TGTGCCAGCAGCTTAATAGCGGGAGTGTCCTACAATGAGCAGTTCTTC
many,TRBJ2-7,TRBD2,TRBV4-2,CASSQDGASGSYEQYF,TGTGCCAGCAGCCAAGATGGAGCTAGCGGTTCCTACGAGCAGTACTTC
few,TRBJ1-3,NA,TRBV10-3,CAIRGDGAGNFGNTIYF,TGTGCCATCAGAGGGGACGGTGCGGGAAACTTTGGAAACACCATATATTTT
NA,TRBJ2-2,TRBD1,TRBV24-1,CATSDQDRVNTGELFF,TGTGCCACCAGTGATCAAGACAGGGTAAACACCGGGGAGCTGTTTTTT
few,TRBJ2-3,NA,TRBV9,CASSVDGREADTQYF,TGTGCCAGCAGCGTAGACGGGAGAGAGGCAGATACGCAGTATTTT
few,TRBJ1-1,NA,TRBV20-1,CSASSGRYTEAFF,TGCAGTGCCTCGTCAGGGCGGTACACTGAAGCTTTCTTT
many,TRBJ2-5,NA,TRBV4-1,CASSQEGSQETQYF,TGCGCCAGCAGCCAAGAAGGATCCCAAGAGACCCAGTACTTC
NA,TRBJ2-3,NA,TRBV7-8,CASSFASRQATTDTQYF,TGTGCCAGCAGCTTCGCGAGTAGACAGGCGACCACAGATACGCAGTATTTT
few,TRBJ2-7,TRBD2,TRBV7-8,CASSLYPDSGRKGTSYEQYF,TGTGCCAGCAGCTTATACCCCGACAGCGGGAGAAAGGGAACCTCCTACGAGCAGTACTTC
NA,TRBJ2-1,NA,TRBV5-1,CASSGLAYNEQFF,TGCGCCAGCAGCGGATTAGCCTACAATGAGCAGTTCTTC
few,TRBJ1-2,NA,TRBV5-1,CASSPWRDGNNYGYTF,TGCGCCAGCAGCCCGTGGAGGGACGGAAATAACTATGGCTACACCTTC
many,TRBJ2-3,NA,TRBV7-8,CASSTQRYREPPDTQYF,TGTGCCAGCAGCACCCAGAGGTACCGGGAGCCTCCGGATACGCAGTATTTT
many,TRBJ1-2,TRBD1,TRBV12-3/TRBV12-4,CASSLSDRAYGYTF,TGTGCCAGCAGTTTATCGGACAGGGCCTATGGCTACACCTTC
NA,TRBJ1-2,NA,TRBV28,CASSFGLDYGYTF,TGTGCCAGCAGTTTCGGACTCGACTATGGCTACACCTTC
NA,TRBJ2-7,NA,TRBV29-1,CSVSKLSSYEQYF,TGCAGCGTTTCTAAATTGAGCTCCTACGAGCAGTACTTC
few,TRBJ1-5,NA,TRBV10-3,CAISVGKVGGQWSNQPQHF,TGTGCCATCAGTGTGGGAAAAGTAGGGGGGCAGTGGAGCAATCAGCCCCAGCATTTT
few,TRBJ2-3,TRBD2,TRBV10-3,CAITSAASGNPDTQYF,TGTGCCATCACAAGTGCGGCTAGCGGGAACCCAGATACGCAGTATTTT
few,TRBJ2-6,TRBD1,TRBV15,CATVTTGSANVLTF,TGTGCCACAGTAACGACAGGGAGTGCCAACGTCCTGACTTTC
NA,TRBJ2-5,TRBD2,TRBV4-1,CASSPLGLAGGDQETQYF,TGCGCCAGCAGCCCCTTGGGACTAGCGGGGGGGGACCAAGAGACCCAGTACTTC
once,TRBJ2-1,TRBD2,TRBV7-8,CASSLGLAGRFSDQFF,TGTGCCAGCAGCTTGGGACTAGCGGGACGGTTTAGTGATCAGTTCTTC
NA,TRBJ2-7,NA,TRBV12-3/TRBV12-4,CASSSAGSSGEQYF,TGTGCCAGCAGCTCCGCTGGGTCATCCGGCGAGCAGTACTTC
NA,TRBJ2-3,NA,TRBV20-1,CSARVEDFTDTQYF,TGCAGTGCTAGAGTTGAGGACTTCACAGATACGCAGTATTTT
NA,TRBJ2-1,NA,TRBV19,CASELGAGGQFF,TGTGCCAGTGAGTTGGGGGCCGGGGGGCAGTTCTTC
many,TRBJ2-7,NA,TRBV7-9,CASSLIDYEQYF,TGTGCCAGCAGCTTAATCGACTACGAGCAGTACTTC
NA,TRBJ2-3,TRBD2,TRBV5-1,CASSPSGVGSDTQYF,TGCGCCAGCAGCCCTAGCGGGGTTGGGTCGGATACGCAGTATTTT
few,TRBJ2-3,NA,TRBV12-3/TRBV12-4,CASSWGTIGSQYF,TGTGCCAGCAGTTGGGGCACCATAGGATCGCAGTATTTT
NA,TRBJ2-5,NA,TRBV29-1,CSVVRAGARQETQYF,TGCAGCGTTGTACGGGCAGGGGCAAGGCAAGAGACCCAGTACTTC
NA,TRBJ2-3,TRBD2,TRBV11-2,CASSSWTSGGDSDTQYF,TGTGCCAGCAGCTCTTGGACTAGCGGGGGGGACTCAGATACGCAGTATTTT